Listed below are T cell receptor beta chains from one sample, sequenced in a study of post-analysis software for immune sequencing data. One entry per CDR3 protein results from TCRdb running MiXCR on the PCR reads. The repertoire has around 700,000 distinct CDR3 sequences, around 60% of them found once; the top ten carry about 10%. Input material: blood. These TCRs come from a girl aged 2-9 years with multiple sclerosis. Both conserved end residues are trimmed from each CDR3.

j_call | v_call | cdr3_aa
TRBJ1-2 | TRBV12-3/TRBV12-4 | AGRRGLLLYGYT
TRBJ2-3 | TRBV7-2 | ASSSLLGDTQY
TRBJ2-1 | TRBV5-1 | ASSLATAGGSSYNEQF
TRBJ2-5 | TRBV6-6 | ASSPGTGVQY
- | TRBV3-1 | ASSQTADIQY
TRBJ1-4 | TRBV7-8 | ASSSSRSTTNEKLF
TRBJ1-2 | TRBV29-1 | SVPWTGAPYGYT
TRBJ2-4 | TRBV25-1 | ASSEYLAGVKNIQY
TRBJ2-1 | TRBV27 | ASRLAGGPGNEQF
TRBJ2-7 | TRBV29-1 | SATRDVYEQY
TRBJ1-2 | TRBV12-3/TRBV12-4 | ASSFGTWREGYT
TRBJ2-7 | TRBV6-1 | ASSQSREGYEQY
TRBJ2-2 | TRBV3-1 | ASRGLANTGELF
TRBJ2-5 | TRBV7-9 | ASSWPGDRDQSAQY
TRBJ2-7 | TRBV28 | ASSFWGEGYEQY
TRBJ1-2 | TRBV11-2 | ASSLGQGAIQGYT
TRBJ2-3 | TRBV12-3/TRBV12-4 | ASQTGGTDTQY
TRBJ2-1 | TRBV27 | ASSSQGLALDEQF
TRBJ2-1 | TRBV7-3 | ASSSGRANEQF
TRBJ2-5 | TRBV6-1 | ASSEWARGEFGETQY
TRBJ2-5 | TRBV12-5 | ASGVDRVWETQY
TRBJ2-2 | TRBV7-9 | ASRLKGGRGDTGELF
TRBJ2-7 | TRBV27 | ASSLDGNSYEQY
TRBJ2-1 | TRBV10-3 | AISESIGKNEQF
TRBJ2-3 | TRBV11-2 | ASSFIPTDTQY
TRBJ2-7 | TRBV5-1 | ASSLDRFIYEQY
TRBJ1-2 | TRBV15 | ATSRGGGQTYGYT
- | TRBV9 | ASSSRPISGQKGETQY
TRBJ2-5 | TRBV29-1 | SVIRQGRQETQY
TRBJ2-5 | TRBV29-1 | SVGQGPGRDQY
TRBJ1-1 | TRBV2 | ASRAPSGRMNTEAF
TRBJ1-1 | TRBV29-1 | SVEARNTEAF
TRBJ2-1 | TRBV20-1 | SAGGLAGGFSYNGQF
TRBJ2-1 | TRBV3-1 | ASSQEAPPSYNEQF
TRBJ2-3 | TRBV20-1 | SASDRGKGTDTQY
- | TRBV12-3/TRBV12-4 | ASSLIGGGHEQY
TRBJ1-1 | TRBV12-3/TRBV12-4 | ASSTSPRDRALQAF
TRBJ2-5 | TRBV12-3/TRBV12-4 | ASSSRSQETQY
TRBJ2-5 | TRBV12-3/TRBV12-4 | ASSLYTTGPQETQY
TRBJ2-3 | TRBV5-1 | ASSQVDSYTDTQY
TRBJ2-2 | TRBV6-1 | ALTASTGELF
TRBJ2-4 | TRBV20-1 | SARADKNIQY
TRBJ2-1 | TRBV5-1 | ASSLGSGQETQF